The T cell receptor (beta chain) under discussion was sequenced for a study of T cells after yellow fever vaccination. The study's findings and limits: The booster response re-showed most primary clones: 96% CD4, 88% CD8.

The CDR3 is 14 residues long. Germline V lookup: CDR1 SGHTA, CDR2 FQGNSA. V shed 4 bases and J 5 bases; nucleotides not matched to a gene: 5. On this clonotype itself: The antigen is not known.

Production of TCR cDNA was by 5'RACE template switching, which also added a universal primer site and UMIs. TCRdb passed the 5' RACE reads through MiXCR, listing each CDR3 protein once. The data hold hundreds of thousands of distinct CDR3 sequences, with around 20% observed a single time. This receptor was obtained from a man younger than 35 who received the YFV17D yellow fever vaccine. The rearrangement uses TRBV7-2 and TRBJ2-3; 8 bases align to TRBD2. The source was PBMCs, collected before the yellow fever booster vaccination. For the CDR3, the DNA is TGTGCCAGCAGCTACGTAGCGGGGAGAGATACGCAGTATTTT. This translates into CASSYVAGRDTQYF.